This T cell receptor beta chain was observed in a study of blood T cell repertoires in COVID-19. At the level of the study: Both acute and convalescent COVID-19 samples were obtained from the United States, Italy and Spain. Sample material is recorded as cDNA or gDNA derived from T cells, B-cell-depleted T cells, or PBMCs.

Profiled with immunoSEQ multiplex PCR; TCRdb holds only in-frame clones, not every one. This table holds about 210,000 clones, roughly 86% found once. The study recruited people aged roughly 18 to 100 years across under 25 US areas. Cohorts were based on clinical histories the participants reported. The length of the CDR3 is 13 residues. The junction had 7 bases not matched to a gene; V was cut back by 6 bases and J by 7 bases. From germline, CDR1 is WSHSY and CDR2 SAAADI. V is TRBV10-2 and J is TRBJ2-5, with 8 bases matching TRBD1. The receptor's source is a man in his forties with acute COVID-19. The sample consisted of PBMCs or T cells enriched from blood (not recorded which). CDR3 sequence reads: CASRGTTGGTQYF. The CDR3 nucleotides are TGCGCCAGCAGAGGGACCACAGGGGGGACCCAGTACTTC.